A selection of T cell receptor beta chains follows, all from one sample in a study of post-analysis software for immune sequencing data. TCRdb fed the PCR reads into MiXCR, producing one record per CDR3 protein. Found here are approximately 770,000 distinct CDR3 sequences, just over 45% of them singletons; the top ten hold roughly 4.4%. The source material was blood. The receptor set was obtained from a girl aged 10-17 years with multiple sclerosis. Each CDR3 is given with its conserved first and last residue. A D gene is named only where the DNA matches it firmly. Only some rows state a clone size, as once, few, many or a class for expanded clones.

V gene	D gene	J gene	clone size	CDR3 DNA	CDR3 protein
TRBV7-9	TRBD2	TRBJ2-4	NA	TGTGCCAGCAGCCCCCTCCAGGGACTAGCGGGATTAGCCAAAAACATTCAGTACTTC	CASSPLQGLAGLAKNIQYF
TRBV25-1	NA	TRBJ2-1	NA	TGTGCCAGCAGCCCGGACAGCGCTAATGAGCAGTTCTTC	CASSPDSANEQFF
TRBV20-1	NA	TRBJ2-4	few	TGCGCGACGCCCCTCCGTCCTCGGAACATTCAGTACTTC	CATPLRPRNIQYF
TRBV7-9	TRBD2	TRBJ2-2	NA	TGTGCCAGCAGCTCAGCAGCGGGAGGCACCGGGGAGCTGTTTTTT	CASSSAAGGTGELFF
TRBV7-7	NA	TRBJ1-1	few	TGTGCTAGCAGCTTAGGAAAGAACACTGAAGCTTTCTTT	CASSLGKNTEAFF
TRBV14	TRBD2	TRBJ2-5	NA	TGTGCCAGCAGCCAAGAACCCGCTGCGGGAGGTCGGGAGACCCAGTACTTC	CASSQEPAAGGRETQYF
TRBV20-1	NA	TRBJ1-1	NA	TGCAGTGAGCACCGGGCCCCTGGGGCTGAAGCTTTCTTT	CSEHRAPGAEAFF
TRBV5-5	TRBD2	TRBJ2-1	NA	TGTGCCAGCAGCTTGGGACTAGCGGAGGGGTGGCGGTACAATGAGCAGTTCTTC	CASSLGLAEGWRYNEQFF
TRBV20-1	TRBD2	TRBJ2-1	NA	TGCAGTGCAAACGGGGGGGCGGGAGATACCTCCTACAATGAGCAGTTCTTC	CSANGGAGDTSYNEQFF
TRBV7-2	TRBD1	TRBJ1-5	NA	TGTGCCAGCAGCCCCGAGTGGGGACAGCAGCCCCAGCATTTT	CASSPEWGQQPQHF
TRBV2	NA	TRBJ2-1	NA	TGTGCCAGCCTAACTCTAGCAAGAGCCCATGAGCAGTTCTTC	CASLTLARAHEQFF
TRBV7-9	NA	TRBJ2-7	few	TGTGCCAGCAGCTATACCGCAGGCGAGCAGTACTTC	CASSYTAGEQYF
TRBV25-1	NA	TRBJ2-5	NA	TGTGCCAGCAGTGTACCCAGCCAAGAGACCCAGTACTTC	CASSVPSQETQYF
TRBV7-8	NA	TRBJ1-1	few	TGTGCCAGCAGCTTAGCCGCTTTGCCCGGGGTGAGGGACACTGAAGCTTTCTTT	CASSLAALPGVRDTEAFF
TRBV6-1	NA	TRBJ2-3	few	TGTGCCAGCAGTGATGGAGTACATGCAACAGATACGCAGTATTTT	CASSDGVHATDTQYF
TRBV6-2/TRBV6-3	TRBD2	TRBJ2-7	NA	TGTGCCAGCCGGCTAGCGGGCACCTACGAGCAGTACTTC	CASRLAGTYEQYF
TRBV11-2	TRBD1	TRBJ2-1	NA	TGTGCCAGCAGCTTCAGAGCCCCGCTGACAGGGGAAAGGGTGCAATACAATGAGCAGTTCTTC	CASSFRAPLTGERVQYNEQFF